The TCR beta chain described here comes from a study of control samples from healthy donors and cancer patients. V was clipped by 3 bases and J by 0 bases; unmatched bases: 4. CDR3 length: 15 residues. The germline V gene encodes CDR1 SGHAT and CDR2 FQDESV (reference sequence). This clone was picked up one time. TCRdb keeps only in-frame clones here, not all; method: immunoSEQ multiplex PCR. The sample shows some 100,000 clones, roughly nine tenths of them seen only once. This clonotype originated in a woman aged 45-59 years in good health. Sequencing used blood. The chain carries TRBV11-1 and TRBJ1-1, with 7 bases aligning to TRBD1. The CDR3 region has the DNA TGTGCCAGCAGCTTCGAGGGGACAGTGAACACTGAAGCTTTCTTT. It translates to CASSFEGTVNTEAFF. Based on the CDR3 plus reference TRBV11-1 and TRBJ1-1, the full variable domain is EAEVAQSPRYKITEKSQAVAFWCDPISGHATLYWYRQILGQGPELLVQFQDESVVDDSQLPKDRFSAERLKGVDSTLKIQPAELGDSAMYLCASSFEGTVNTEAFFGQGTRLTVV.